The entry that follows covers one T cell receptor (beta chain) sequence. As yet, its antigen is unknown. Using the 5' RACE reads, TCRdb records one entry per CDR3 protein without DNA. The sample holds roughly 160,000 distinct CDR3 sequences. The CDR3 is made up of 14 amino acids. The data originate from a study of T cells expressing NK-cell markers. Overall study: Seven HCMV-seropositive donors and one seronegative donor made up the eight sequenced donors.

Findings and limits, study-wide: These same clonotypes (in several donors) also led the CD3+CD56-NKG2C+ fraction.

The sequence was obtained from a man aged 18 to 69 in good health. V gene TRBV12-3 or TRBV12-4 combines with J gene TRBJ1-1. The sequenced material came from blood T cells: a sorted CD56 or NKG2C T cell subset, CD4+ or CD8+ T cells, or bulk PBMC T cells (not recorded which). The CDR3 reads CASSLPQGGTEAFF.